The 23 T cell receptor beta chains below all came from one sample that was sequenced in a study of blood T cell repertoires in COVID-19. Here immunoSEQ multiplex PCR was the method, and the copy in TCRdb shows in-frame clones only, minus some. The sample holds some 55,000 clones, approximately 80% seen once. The sample was peripheral blood. These TCRs come from a man between 65 and 85 years old with active or convalescent COVID-19.

This chain uses TRBV18 with TRBJ2-3; 10 bases are shared with TRBD1. The CDR3 runs 15 residues. Per the germline V gene, CDR1 is KGHSH and CDR2 is LQKENI. The V and J ends lost 2 bases and 4 bases, in that order; junction bases with no gene match: 3. The CDR3 nucleotides are TGTGCCAGCTCACCAGGACAGGGGGGGGCAGATACGCAGTATTTT. Encoded protein: CASSPGQGGADTQYF.

The rearrangement links TRBV9 to TRBJ2-6; 9 nucleotides line up with TRBD2. The CDR3 spans 18 residues. Trimming at V came to 4 bases and at J to 0 bases, leaving 8 bases not matched to a gene. Germline V gene sequence: CDR1 SGDLS, CDR2 YYNGEE. In DNA, the CDR3 is TGTGCCAGCAGCTCCCTTAGCGGGGGACGCTCTGGGGCCAACGTCCTGACTTTC. This encodes CASSSLSGGRSGANVLTF.

This chain connects TRBV7-2 to TRBJ2-1; D is possibly TRBD1 (6 bases). Trimming shortened V by 3 bases and J by 7 bases, and 19 bases separated the two germline ends. Per germline, CDR1 SGHTA and CDR2 FQGNSA. This CDR3 contains 16 residues. CDR3 protein: CASSFEASTGINEQFF. CDR3 bases: TGTGCCAGCAGCTTTGAGGCTTCGACAGGCATTAATGAGCAGTTCTTC.

The CDR3 nucleotides read TGTGCCAGCAGCCAAGGGACAGGGGGATTGAACACTGAAGCTTTCTTT. Encoded protein: CASSQGTGGLNTEAFF. V usage is TRBV7-9 and J usage is TRBJ1-1; 11 bases are shared with TRBD1. Losses at the gene ends were 5 bases for V and 0 bases for J; bases not matched to a gene: 5. The CDR3 is 16 amino acids. In germline, CDR1 is SEHNR, CDR2 FQNEAQ (reference sequence).

In its sample, this clone was seen a few times. The chain recombines TRBV28 with TRBJ1-6, with TRBD1 identical over 8 bases. The V segment lost 3 bases and the J segment 11 bases; nucleotides outside the gene matches: 6. CDR1 and CDR2 (germline): MDHEN, SYDVKM. The CDR3 has 14 residues. CDR3 coding DNA: TGTGCCAGCAGTTTTTCCCAGGGGGCTCCACCCCTCCACTTT. Protein product: CASSFSQGAPPLHF.

This chain uses TRBV30 with TRBJ2-3; D might be TRBD2 (6 bases). The CDR3 is 14 residues long. Germline CDR1 GTSNPN, CDR2 SVGIG (reference sequence). Trimming left V 0 bases short and J 3 bases short, with 10 bases between. CDR3 DNA sequence: TGTGCCTGGAGTGTAGGGCTAGCGACAGATACGCAGTATTTT. It encodes CAWSVGLATDTQYF.

The V and J genes are TRBV12-3 or TRBV12-4 and TRBJ1-2, with D unresolved. The CDR3 totals 12 residues. The V gene lost 0 bases and the J gene lost 9 bases, with 8 bases spanning the gap. CDR3 DNA sequence: TGTGCCAGCAGTTTAGCGCAGGCAAGCTACACCTTC. Protein product: CASSLAQASYTF.

This chain connects TRBV6-2 or TRBV6-3 to TRBJ1-1, with D possibly matching TRBD1 (5 bases). The V and J ends lost 6 bases and 9 bases respectively, with 11 bases between them. Germline V gene sequence: CDR1 MNHEY, CDR2 SVGEGT. CDR3 size: 11 residues. The CDR3 reads CASSHGTQAFF. CDR3 nucleotide sequence: TGTGCCAGCAGCCACGGGACTCAAGCTTTCTTT.

In this sample, this clone turned up a few times. This rearrangement joins TRBV12-3 or TRBV12-4 to TRBJ1-5; no firm D call. CDR3 length: 13 amino acids. V lost 6 bases, J lost 7 bases, and 13 bases lay in between. The CDR3 protein is CASSMTIYQPQHF. The DNA for the CDR3 is TGTGCCAGCAGCATGACAATTTACCAGCCCCAGCATTTT.

This clone was recorded many times. The chain recombines TRBV5-1 with TRBJ2-1; 8 bases map to TRBD2. V shed 2 bases and J 7 bases; nucleotides not matched to a gene: 8. This CDR3 spans 15 amino acids. Germline V gene lookup returns CDR1 SGHRS and CDR2 YFSETQ. The CDR3 sequence: CASSLQSGSTNEQFF. CDR3 DNA: TGCGCCAGCAGCTTACAAAGCGGGAGTACGAATGAGCAGTTCTTC.

About this clone: The identical CDR3 is also encoded by other nucleotide sequences in the sample. The chain employs TRBV12-2 and TRBJ2-7; the table calls TRBD2, which could not be checked here. TRBV12-2 is reported as a pseudogene. CDR3 length: 16 amino acids. The CDR3 loop reads CASRFSWTSGFYEQYF. The CDR3 bases are TGTGCAAGTCGCTTCTCCTGGACTAGCGGGTTCTACGAACAGTACTTC.

The chain carries TRBV5-1 and TRBJ2-5, with 10 nucleotides matching TRBD2. V trimming: 2 bases; J trimming: 4 bases; junction bases outside the gene matches: 5. Germline CDR1 and CDR2: SGHRS and YFSETQ. CDR3 length: 15 amino acids. The CDR3 spells CASSLGTSALETQYF. CDR3 sequence (DNA): TGCGCCAGCAGCTTAGGGACTAGCGCCTTAGAGACCCAGTACTTC.

V is TRBV4-1 and J is TRBJ2-7; 7 bases fit TRBD2. This CDR3 region has 11 residues. Germline lookup yields CDR1 MGHRA and CDR2 YSYEKL. V lost 3 bases and J lost 12; bases outside the gene matches: 5. The CDR3 protein is CASSQGGDTYF. The CDR3 DNA reads TGCGCCAGCAGCCAGGGGGGGGATACGTACTTC.

The rearrangement joins TRBV30 to TRBJ2-5; perhaps TRBD2 as D (5 bases). The CDR3 runs 12 residues. Germline V lookup: CDR1 GTSNPN, CDR2 SVGIG (reference sequence). V was cut by 2 bases and J by 5 bases, with 9 bases left in between. The CDR3: CAWSPSWETQYF. The CDR3 DNA reads TGTGCCTGGAGTCCTAGCTGGGAGACCCAGTACTTC.

The genes are TRBV7-9 and TRBJ2-2; the match to TRBD1 covers 11 bases. With 5 bases clipped from V and 5 bases from J, the junction kept 7 bases outside the gene matches. The CDR3 runs 16 residues. In germline, CDR1 is SEHNR, CDR2 FQNEAQ (reference sequence). The CDR3 nucleotides read TGTGCCAGCAGCCGAGGACAGGGGGCTGGAACCGGGGAGCTGTTTTTT. Protein sequence: CASSRGQGAGTGELFF.

This chain uses TRBV6-6 with TRBJ1-1, with 9 nucleotides matching TRBD1. CDR1 MNHNY and CDR2 SVGAGI come from the germline V gene (reference sequence). CDR3 length equals 13 residues. The V and J ends lost 7 bases and 3 bases, in that order; junction bases with no gene match: 3. The CDR3 coding sequence is TGTGCCAGCAACAGGGGGCCAGACACTGAAGCTTTCTTT. Its protein is CASNRGPDTEAFF.

This clone was picked up a small number of times. CDR3 sequence reads: CASSYRGLANTGELFF. The CDR3 coding sequence is TGTGCCAGCAGTTATCGGGGACTAGCGAACACCGGGGAGCTGTTTTTT. The V and J genes are TRBV6-2 or TRBV6-3 and TRBJ2-2; 8 bases line up with TRBD2. The junction had 3 bases not matched to a gene; V was cut back by 3 bases and J by 0 bases. The CDR3 extends over 16 amino acids. Germline lookup yields CDR1 MNHEY and CDR2 SVGEGT.

V and J are TRBV7-9 and TRBJ1-1, with 7 nucleotides matching TRBD1. J was trimmed by 5 bases and V by 5 bases; bases with no gene match: 11. The CDR3 covers 15 residues. Germline V gene sequence: CDR1 SEHNR, CDR2 FQNEAQ (reference sequence). The CDR3 sequence is CASSIHRGEGTEAFF. The CDR3 bases are TGTGCCAGCAGCATACACAGGGGAGAGGGGACTGAAGCTTTCTTT.

This clone occurred a few times. The chain uses TRBV6-5 and TRBJ1-2, with 7 bases identical to TRBD1. The CDR3 totals 14 residues. After removal of 6 bases from V and 2 bases from J, the junction contained 6 bases not matched to a gene. The germline gives CDR1 MNHEY, CDR2 SVGAGI. CDR3: CASSRGQDNYGYTF. The DNA for the CDR3 is TGTGCCAGCAGCCGTGGACAGGACAACTATGGCTACACCTTC.

The rearrangement joins TRBV5-6 to TRBJ2-3; D unclear. The V and J ends lost 4 bases and 4 bases respectively, with 10 bases between them. Germline V gene sequence: CDR1 SGHDT, CDR2 YYEEEE. This CDR3 region has 13 residues. The CDR3 region has the DNA TGTGCCAGCAGCAATTCCAGGTCAGATACGCAGTATTTT. Its translation is CASSNSRSDTQYF.

The chain combines TRBV7-2 with TRBJ1-5; D is perhaps TRBD1 (5 bases). CDR3 length: 13 amino acids. Germline loops: CDR1 SGHTA, CDR2 FQGNSA. Trimming left V 5 bases short and J 4 bases short, with 9 bases between. CDR3 DNA: TGTGCCAGCAGCCGTCAGGGAAATCAGCCCCAGCATTTT. It yields the protein CASSRQGNQPQHF.

Remarks on this clone: Different DNA sequences within this sample yield the same CDR3. The chain joins TRBV7-2 to TRBJ1-5; possible D gene TRBD1, 6 bases. V shed 5 bases and J shed 2 bases, with 10 bases lying between them. CDR1 SGHTA and CDR2 FQGNSA come from the germline V gene. The CDR3 contains 14 residues. CDR3 protein: CASSLRQGNQPQHF. The CDR3 DNA reads TGTGCCAGCAGCCTAAGACAGGGCAATCAGCCCCAGCATTTT.

The chain has TRBV18 and TRBJ1-2, with 9 nucleotides matching TRBD1. The germline gives CDR1 KGHSH, CDR2 LQKENI. The CDR3 length is 14 residues. Germline trimming cut 3 bases from V and 4 bases from J; bases unmatched to any gene: 3. The CDR3 sequence is CASSPAGQGYGYTF. The CDR3 DNA follows: TGTGCCAGCTCACCTGCGGGACAGGGCTATGGCTACACCTTC.